What follows is one TCR beta chain and its context. The germline V gene encodes CDR1 MNHNS and CDR2 SASEGT. Between the trimmed V and J ends, which lost 1 base and 0 bases, there was a span of 19 bases. This CDR3 comprises 18 residues. Only in-frame clones appear in the TCRdb table, and some are missing; sequencing was by immunoSEQ multiplex PCR. Among roughly 2.6 million clones listed, approximately 90% were seen once. These data are taken from a study of shared clonotypes between healthy human individuals. This TCR was sampled from a man aged 18 to 35 in good health. Sequencing used naive CD4+ T cells sorted from blood. Indicated subset: CD45RA+ positively selected. V and J are TRBV6-1 and TRBJ2-7; a possible D gene is TRBD2 (6 bases). In nucleotides, the CDR3 is TGTGCCAGCAGTGAAGAAAGGTATAGCGGAGGTGGCTCCTACGAGCAGTACTTC. Translation gives CASSEERYSGGGSYEQYF.